These 14 T cell receptor beta chains originate from one sample sequenced in a study of identical twins. Using its own MiXCR run on the 5' RACE reads, TCRdb lists one record per CDR3 protein. The sample has 400,000 to 550,000 distinct CDR3 sequences, around 20% seen once. These data also featured in a second study, about T cells expressing NK-cell markers.

Material: CD4+ T cells sorted from blood. The receptor source for this set is a woman between 18 and 29 years old in good health.

A few counts support this clonotype. The rearrangement joins TRBV20-1 to TRBJ1-4; D may be TRBD1 (5 bases). The CDR3 loop spans 13 amino acids. Per germline, CDR1 DFQATT and CDR2 SNEGSKA (reference sequence). Between the trimmed V and J ends, which lost 5 bases and 8 bases, there was a span of 15 bases. The CDR3 DNA follows: TGCAGTGCTCTCGGGGGGATAGGGGAAAAACTGTTTTTT. Protein sequence: CSALGGIGEKLFF.

This clonotype has at least ten counts. The gene calls are TRBV7-7 and TRBJ2-1, with TRBD1 matching over 7 bases. The CDR3 has 13 residues. The junction had 2 bases not matched to a gene; V was cut back by 2 bases and J by 7 bases. Germline V gives CDR1 SSHAT, CDR2 FNYEAQ (reference sequence). CDR3 amino acids: CASSLRQGNEQFF. CDR3 coding DNA: TGTGCCAGCAGCTTACGACAGGGAAATGAGCAGTTCTTC. The entire variable domain, with the rest obtained from reference TRBV7-7 and TRBJ2-1, is as follows: GAGVSQSPRYKVTKRGQDVTLRCDPISSHATLYWYQQALGQGPEFLTYFNYEAQPDKSGLPSDRFSAERPEGSISTLTIQRTEQRDSAMYRCASSLRQGNEQFFGPGTRLTVL.

This chain uses TRBV6-5 with TRBJ1-2, with D unresolved. The V end was cut by 11 bases, the J end by 5 bases, with 15 bases between. The germline CDR1 and CDR2 sequences are MNHEY and SVGAGI. The CDR3 runs to 12 residues. CDR3 protein: CAAAPGGYGYTF. In DNA, the CDR3 is TGTGCCGCGGCCCCGGGCGGATATGGCTACACCTTC.

This clonotype has a handful of counts. The chain couples TRBV5-6 to TRBJ2-7, with D tentatively TRBD2 (6 bases). CDR1 and CDR2 from the germline V gene are SGHDT and YYEEEE. CDR3 length: 14 amino acids. The germline V and J ends were trimmed by 3 bases and 0 bases, with 10 bases remaining between them. CDR3 region: CASSSAGSSYEQYF. DNA for the CDR3: TGTGCCAGCAGCTCCGCCGGGAGCTCCTACGAGCAGTACTTC.

This clonotype appeared a few times. The CDR3 loop is CAIRPWTSLGMEEQFF. The CDR3 bases are TGTGCCATCCGGCCCTGGACTAGCCTCGGGATGGAGGAGCAGTTCTTC. This chain connects TRBV10-3 to TRBJ2-1, with 8 bases that match TRBD2. Germline trimming cut 8 bases from V and 10 bases from J; bases unmatched to any gene: 19. From germline, CDR1 is ENHRY and CDR2 SYGVKD. The CDR3 has 16 amino acids.

The CDR3 region is CASSRAYSYNEQFF. The CDR3, as DNA: TGTGCCAGCAGTCGGGCCTACTCCTACAATGAGCAGTTCTTC. The chain couples TRBV6-1 to TRBJ2-1; D gene ambiguous. V was trimmed by 5 bases and J by 0 bases, leaving 8 bases between them. The CDR3 is made up of 14 amino acids. The germline gives CDR1 MNHNS, CDR2 SASEGT.

This clonotype was counted at least ten times. The rearrangement links TRBV5-6 to TRBJ1-3; D is undetermined. Per the germline V gene, CDR1 is SGHDT and CDR2 is YYEEEE. The CDR3 extends over 14 amino acids. Trimming took 6 bases from V and 0 from J, leaving 10 bases between them. CDR3: CASTTLSSGNTIYF. The CDR3 DNA reads TGTGCCAGCACCACCTTGAGCTCTGGAAACACCATATATTTT.

The chain employs TRBV11-2 and TRBJ1-2; tentatively, D is TRBD1 (6 bases). There are 18 residues in the CDR3. The V end lost 7 bases, the J end lost 1 base, and 25 bases lay between the germline ends. CDR1 SGHAT and CDR2 FQNNGV come from the germline V gene. CDR3 nucleotides: TGTGCCAGCACCCTGGTCCGGGACACTCTGGGGTATAACTATGGCTACACCTTC. Residues: CASTLVRDTLGYNYGYTF.

The J gene is TRBJ1-2, the V gene TRBV12-3 or TRBV12-4; a weak D match, TRBD1 (5 bases). The V and J ends lost 3 bases and 9 bases respectively, with 11 bases between them. The CDR3 has 12 residues. The CDR3 DNA reads as TGTGCCAGCAGTTTGGGGCACAGCAGCTACACCTTC. Its translation is CASSLGHSSYTF.

This rearrangement joins TRBV5-1 to TRBJ2-7; 8 nucleotides line up with TRBD2. The CDR3 consists of 14 residues. The V and J ends lost 0 bases and 5 bases, in that order; junction bases with no gene match: 4. The V gene's germline CDR1 is SGHRS and CDR2 YFSETQ. CDR3 residues: CASSLELAAHEQYF. The CDR3 bases are TGCGCCAGCAGCTTGGAACTAGCGGCCCACGAGCAGTACTTC.

The gene calls are TRBV5-1 and TRBJ2-5; perhaps TRBD1 as D (5 bases). Looked up from germline, CDR1 is SGHRS and CDR2 is YFSETQ. Trimming removed 0 bases from V and 1 base from J, with 16 bases in between. CDR3 length: 17 residues. The CDR3 DNA sequence: TGCGCCAGCAGCTTGGCCGGGCAGGGAAGGTTCCAAGAGACCCAGTACTTC. It is translated as CASSLAGQGRFQETQYF. The variable domain in full, with the rest retrieved from reference TRBV5-1 and TRBJ2-5, is KAGVTQTPRYLIKTRGQQVTLSCSPISGHRSVSWYQQTPGQGLQFLFEYFSETQRNKGNFPGRFSGRQFSNSRSEMNVSTLELGDSALYLCASSLAGQGRFQETQYFGPGTRLLVL.

J is TRBJ2-7 and V is TRBV5-1, with 12 bases fitting TRBD2. Unmatched junction bases numbered 8, after V lost 5 bases and J lost 5 bases. The germline gives CDR1 SGHRS, CDR2 YFSETQ. The CDR3 has 15 amino acids. The CDR3 nucleotides read TGCGCCAGCAGTCAGCCGGGACTAGCGGGTAACGAGCAGTACTTC. It is translated as CASSQPGLAGNEQYF.

V gene TRBV20-1 combines with J gene TRBJ1-1; no clear D gene. Germline lookup yields CDR1 DFQATT and CDR2 SNEGSKA (reference sequence). With 0 bases removed from V and 0 bases from J, the gap between germline ends came to 14 bases. The CDR3 is 16 amino acids. This CDR3 reads CSAREVRRTLNTEAFF. Written as DNA, the CDR3 is TGCAGTGCTAGAGAGGTCCGAAGGACTTTGAACACTGAAGCTTTCTTT.

This chain connects TRBV10-2 to TRBJ2-3; weak D call: TRBD2 (7 bases). CDR1 is WSHSY, CDR2 SAAADI, per germline. Trimming cost V 5 bases and J 5 bases, with 23 bases left between them. CDR3 size: 17 residues. The CDR3 loop is CASSFPGMGGPRDTQYF. In DNA, the CDR3 is TGCGCCAGCAGTTTTCCCGGAATGGGGGGGCCTCGAGATACGCAGTATTTT.